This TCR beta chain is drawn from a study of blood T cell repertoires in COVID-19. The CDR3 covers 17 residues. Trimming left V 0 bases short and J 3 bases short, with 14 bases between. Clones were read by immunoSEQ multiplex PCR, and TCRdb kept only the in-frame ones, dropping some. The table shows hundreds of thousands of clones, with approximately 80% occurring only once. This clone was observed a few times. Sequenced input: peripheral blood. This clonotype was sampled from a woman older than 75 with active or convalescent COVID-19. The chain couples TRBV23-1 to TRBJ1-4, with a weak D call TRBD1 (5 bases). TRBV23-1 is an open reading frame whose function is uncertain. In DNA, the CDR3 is TGCGCCAGCAGTCAATCGCCAGGGTATTATCCTAATGAAAAACTGTTTTTT. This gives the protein CASSQSPGYYPNEKLFF.